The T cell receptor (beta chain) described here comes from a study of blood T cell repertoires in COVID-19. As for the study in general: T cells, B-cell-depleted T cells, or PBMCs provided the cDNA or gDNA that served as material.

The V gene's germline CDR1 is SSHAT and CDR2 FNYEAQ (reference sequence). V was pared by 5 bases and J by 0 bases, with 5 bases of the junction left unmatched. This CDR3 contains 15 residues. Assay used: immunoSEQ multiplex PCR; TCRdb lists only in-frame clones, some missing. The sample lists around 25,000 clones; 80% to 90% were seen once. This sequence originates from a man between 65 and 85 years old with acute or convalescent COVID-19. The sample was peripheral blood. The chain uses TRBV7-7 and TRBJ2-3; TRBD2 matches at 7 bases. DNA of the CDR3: TGTGCCAGCAGCCAAGCGGGGACGAGCACAGATACGCAGTATTTT. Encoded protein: CASSQAGTSTDTQYF.